This record concerns one TCR beta chain sequence. Its antigen is unidentified. Sequencing used immunoSEQ multiplex PCR; TCRdb keeps in-frame clones, though not all of them. Seen here are about 5,000 clones, 75% to 90% observed once, and the top ten hold 20% to 25%. The sample originates from a study of hypomethylating agent response in myelodysplastic syndrome. Study context: A diploid cytogenetic profile was most common; mean age roughly 68 +/- 5.8 years. Of approximately 10 patients, roughly 5 carried TET2, the most frequent mutation. Study-wide results and limits: Responders gained more novel clonotypes; non-responders had more contracted clonotypes after treatment.

Germline CDR1 and CDR2: MDHEN and SYDVKM. V was cut by 2 bases and J by 2 bases, with 10 bases left in between. This CDR3 is 14 amino acids long. The sequence derives from a human donor with myelodysplastic syndrome. This rearrangement joins TRBV28 to TRBJ2-7; weak D call: TRBD2 (5 bases). The sample consisted of bone marrow, taken before or after starting hypomethylating agent treatment for myelodysplastic syndrome (not recorded which). CDR3 DNA: TGTGCCAGCAGTTTAGGAGCGGTTACCTACGAGCAGTACTTC. Residues: CASSLGAVTYEQYF.